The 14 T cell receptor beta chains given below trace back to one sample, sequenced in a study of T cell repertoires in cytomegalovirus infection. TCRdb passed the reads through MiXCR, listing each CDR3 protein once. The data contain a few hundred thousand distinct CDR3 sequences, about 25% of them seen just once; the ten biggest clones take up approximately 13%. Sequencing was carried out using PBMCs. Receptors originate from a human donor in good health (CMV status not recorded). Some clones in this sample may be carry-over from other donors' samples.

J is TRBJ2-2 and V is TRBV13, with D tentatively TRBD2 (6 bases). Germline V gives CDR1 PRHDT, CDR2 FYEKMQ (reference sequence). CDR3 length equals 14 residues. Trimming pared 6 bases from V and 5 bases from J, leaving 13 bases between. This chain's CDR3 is CASSWRGRTGELFF. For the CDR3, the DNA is TGTGCCAGCAGTTGGAGGGGTAGAACCGGGGAGCTGTTTTTT.

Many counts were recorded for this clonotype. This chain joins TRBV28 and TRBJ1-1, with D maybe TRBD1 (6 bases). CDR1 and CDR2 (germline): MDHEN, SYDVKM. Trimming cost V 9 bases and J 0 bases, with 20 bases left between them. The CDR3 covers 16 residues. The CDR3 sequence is CASPTPGHVMNTEAFF. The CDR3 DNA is TGTGCCAGTCCTACCCCGGGACACGTCATGAACACTGAAGCTTTCTTT.

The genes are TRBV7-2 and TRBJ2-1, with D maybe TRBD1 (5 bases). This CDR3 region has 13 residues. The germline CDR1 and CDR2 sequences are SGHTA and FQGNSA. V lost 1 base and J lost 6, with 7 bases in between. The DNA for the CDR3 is TGTGCCAGCAGCTTAGAAAGGGGCAATGAGCAGTTCTTC. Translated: CASSLERGNEQFF.

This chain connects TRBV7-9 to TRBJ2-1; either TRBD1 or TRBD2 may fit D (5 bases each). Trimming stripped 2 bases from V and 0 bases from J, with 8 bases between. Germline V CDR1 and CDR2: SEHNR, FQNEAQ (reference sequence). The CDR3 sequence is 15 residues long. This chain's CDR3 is CASSLRGTSYNEQFF. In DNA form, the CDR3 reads TGTGCCAGCAGCTTAAGAGGGACCTCCTACAATGAGCAGTTCTTC.

The CDR3 DNA sequence: TGTGCCAGCAGCTTATTAGGGGAGTCCCAGTACTTC. Translated: CASSLLGESQYF. This chain links TRBV7-3 with TRBJ2-5; possibly TRBD1 or TRBD2 for D (5 bases each). Germline CDR1 SGHTA, CDR2 FQGTGA. The CDR3 covers 12 residues. V was clipped by 2 bases and J by 9 bases, with 10 bases between them.

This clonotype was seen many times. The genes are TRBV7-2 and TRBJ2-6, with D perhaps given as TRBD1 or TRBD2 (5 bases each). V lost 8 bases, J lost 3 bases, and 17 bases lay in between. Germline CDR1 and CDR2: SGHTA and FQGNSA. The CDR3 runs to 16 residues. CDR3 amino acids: CASSTRGTYGANVLTF. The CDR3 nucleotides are TGTGCCAGCTCGACCCGGGGCACTTATGGGGCCAACGTCCTGACTTTC.

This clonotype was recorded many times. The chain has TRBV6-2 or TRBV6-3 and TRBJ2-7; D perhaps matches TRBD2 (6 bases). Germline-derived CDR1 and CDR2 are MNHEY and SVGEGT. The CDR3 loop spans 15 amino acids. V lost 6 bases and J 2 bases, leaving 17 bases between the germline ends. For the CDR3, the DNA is TGTGCCAGCAGCGCGGGACCGTCGTGGGCCTACGAGCAGTACGTC. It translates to CASSAGPSWAYEQYV.

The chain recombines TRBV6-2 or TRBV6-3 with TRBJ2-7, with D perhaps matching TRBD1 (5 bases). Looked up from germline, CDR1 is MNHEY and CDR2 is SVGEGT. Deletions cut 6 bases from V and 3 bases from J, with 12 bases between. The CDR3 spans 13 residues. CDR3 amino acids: CASSRDSNYEQYV. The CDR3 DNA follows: TGTGCCAGCAGCCGAGACAGTAACTACGAGCAGTACGTC.

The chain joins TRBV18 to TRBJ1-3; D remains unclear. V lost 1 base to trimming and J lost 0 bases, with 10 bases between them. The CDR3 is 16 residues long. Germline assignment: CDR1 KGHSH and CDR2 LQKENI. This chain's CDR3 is CASSPQAINSGNTIYF. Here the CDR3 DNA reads TGTGCCAGCTCACCACAGGCCATAAACTCTGGAAACACCATATATTTT.

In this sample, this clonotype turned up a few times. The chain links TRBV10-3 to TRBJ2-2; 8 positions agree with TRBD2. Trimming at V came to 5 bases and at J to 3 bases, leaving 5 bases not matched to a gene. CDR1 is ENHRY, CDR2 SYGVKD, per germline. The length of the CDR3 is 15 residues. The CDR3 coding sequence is TGTGCCATCAGTCCGACTAGCGCGGACACCGGGGAGCTGTTTTTT. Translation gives CAISPTSADTGELFF.

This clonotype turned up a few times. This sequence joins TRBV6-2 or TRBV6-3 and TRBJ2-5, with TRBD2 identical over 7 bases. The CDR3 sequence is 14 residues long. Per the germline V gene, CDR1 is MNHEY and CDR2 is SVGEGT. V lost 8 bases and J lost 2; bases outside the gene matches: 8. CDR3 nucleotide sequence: TGTGCCAGCCAAAAAACTAGCGCACAAGAGACCCAGTACTTC. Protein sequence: CASQKTSAQETQYF.

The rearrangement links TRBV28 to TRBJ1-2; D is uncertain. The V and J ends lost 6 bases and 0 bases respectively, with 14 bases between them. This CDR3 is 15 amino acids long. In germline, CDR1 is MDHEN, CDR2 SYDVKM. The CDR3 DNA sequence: TGTGCCAGCAGGGGCGACTCCTATGCTAACTATGGCTACACCTTC. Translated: CASRGDSYANYGYTF.

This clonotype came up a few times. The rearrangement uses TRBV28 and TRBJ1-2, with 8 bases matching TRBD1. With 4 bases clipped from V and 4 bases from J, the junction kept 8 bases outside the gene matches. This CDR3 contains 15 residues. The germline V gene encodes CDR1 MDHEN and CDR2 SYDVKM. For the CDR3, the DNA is TGTGCCAGCAGTTCCCCCGGACAGGGACGCTATGGCTACACCTTC. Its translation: CASSSPGQGRYGYTF.

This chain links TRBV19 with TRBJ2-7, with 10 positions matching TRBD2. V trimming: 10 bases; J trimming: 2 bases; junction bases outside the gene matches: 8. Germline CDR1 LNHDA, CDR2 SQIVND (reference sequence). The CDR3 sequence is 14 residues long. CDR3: CATGSGRIPYEQYV. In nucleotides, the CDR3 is TGTGCCACCGGTAGCGGGAGGATTCCCTACGAGCAGTACGTC.